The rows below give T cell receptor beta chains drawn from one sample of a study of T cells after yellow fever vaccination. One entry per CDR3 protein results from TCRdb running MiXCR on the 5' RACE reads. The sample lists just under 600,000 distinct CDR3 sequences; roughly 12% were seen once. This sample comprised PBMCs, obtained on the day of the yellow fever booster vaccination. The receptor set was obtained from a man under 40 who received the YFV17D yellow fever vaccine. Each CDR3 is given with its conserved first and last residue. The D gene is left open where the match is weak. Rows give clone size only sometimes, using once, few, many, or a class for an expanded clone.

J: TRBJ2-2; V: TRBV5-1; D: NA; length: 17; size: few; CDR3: CASSLGGGPRVTGELFF; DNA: TGCGCCAGCAGCTTGGGTGGCGGACCACGGGTCACCGGGGAGCTGTTTTTT
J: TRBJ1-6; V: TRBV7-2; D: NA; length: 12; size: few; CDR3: CASNVNSSPLHF; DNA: TGTGCCAGCAACGTAAACAGCTCACCCCTCCACTTT
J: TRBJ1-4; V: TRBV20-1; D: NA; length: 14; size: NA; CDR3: CSARRGSGNEKLFF; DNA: TGCAGTGCTAGACGGGGGAGTGGTAATGAAAAACTGTTTTTT
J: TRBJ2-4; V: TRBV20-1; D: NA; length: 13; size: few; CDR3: CSALRADKNIQYF; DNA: TGCAGTGCTCTAAGGGCGGATAAAAACATTCAGTACTTC
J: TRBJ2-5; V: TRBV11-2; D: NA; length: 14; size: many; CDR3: CASSLVGSGETQYF; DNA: TGTGCCAGCAGCTTAGTTGGCTCGGGAGAGACCCAGTACTTC
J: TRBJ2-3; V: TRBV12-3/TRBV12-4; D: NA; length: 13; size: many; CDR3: CASSIPGTDTQYF; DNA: TGTGCCAGCAGTATACCTGGCACAGATACGCAGTATTTT
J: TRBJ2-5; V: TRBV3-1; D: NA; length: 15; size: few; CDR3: CASSQARRLQETQYF; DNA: TGTGCCAGCAGCCAAGCCCGGAGGCTCCAAGAGACCCAGTACTTC
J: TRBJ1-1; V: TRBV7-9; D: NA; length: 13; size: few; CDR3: CASSLEADTEAFF; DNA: TGTGCCAGCAGCTTAGAGGCGGACACTGAAGCTTTCTTT
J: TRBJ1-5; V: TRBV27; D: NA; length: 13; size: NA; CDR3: CASSLRAPPAQHF; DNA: TGTGCCAGCAGTTTACGGGCCCCCCCGGCCCAGCATTTT
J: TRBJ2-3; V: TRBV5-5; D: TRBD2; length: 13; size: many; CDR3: CASLLAGTDTQYF; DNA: TGTGCCAGCTTACTAGCGGGGACAGATACGCAGTATTTT
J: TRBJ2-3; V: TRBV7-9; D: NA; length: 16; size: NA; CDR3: CASSFPRGESTDTQYF; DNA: TGTGCCAGCAGCTTTCCACGGGGTGAATCCACAGATACGCAGTATTTT
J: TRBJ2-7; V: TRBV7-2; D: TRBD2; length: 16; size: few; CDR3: CASSLAAGGSSYEQYF; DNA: TGTGCCAGCAGCTTAGCGGCCGGGGGGAGCTCCTACGAGCAGTACTTC
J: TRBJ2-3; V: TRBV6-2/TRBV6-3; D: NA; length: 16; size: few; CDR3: CASSYSIVGRSNTQYF; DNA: TGTGCCAGCAGTTACTCGATCGTCGGCCGATCAAATACGCAGTATTTT
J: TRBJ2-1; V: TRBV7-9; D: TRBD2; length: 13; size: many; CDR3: CASRIAGYNEQFF; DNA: TGTGCCAGCCGAATAGCGGGTTACAATGAGCAGTTCTTC
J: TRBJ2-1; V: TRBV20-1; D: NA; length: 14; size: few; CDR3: CSASGTMSYNEQFF; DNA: TGCAGTGCTAGCGGGACCATGTCCTACAATGAGCAGTTCTTC
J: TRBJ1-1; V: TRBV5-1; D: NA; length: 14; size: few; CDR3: CASSLGDINTEAFF; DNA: TGCGCCAGCAGCTTGGGTGATATCAACACTGAAGCTTTCTTT
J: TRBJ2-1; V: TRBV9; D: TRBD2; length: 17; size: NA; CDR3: CASSFGLAGVPYNEQFF; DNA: TGTGCCAGCAGCTTCGGACTAGCGGGAGTGCCCTACAATGAGCAGTTCTTC
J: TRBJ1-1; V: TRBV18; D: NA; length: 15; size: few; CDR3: CASSPNWVLNTEAFF; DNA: TGTGCCAGCTCACCTAATTGGGTCCTGAACACTGAAGCTTTCTTT
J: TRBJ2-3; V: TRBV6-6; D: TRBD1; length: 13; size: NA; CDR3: CASRSGQEGTQYF; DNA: TGTGCCAGCAGATCGGGACAGGAGGGCACGCAGTATTTT
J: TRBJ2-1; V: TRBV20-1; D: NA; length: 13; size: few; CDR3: CSASLSGGGEQFF; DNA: TGCAGTGCTAGTTTATCAGGAGGAGGGGAGCAGTTCTTC
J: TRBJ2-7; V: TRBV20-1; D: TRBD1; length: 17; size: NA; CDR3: CSARDRRPRQGPYEQYF; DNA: TGCAGTGCTAGGGATCGAAGGCCTAGACAGGGTCCCTACGAGCAGTACTTC
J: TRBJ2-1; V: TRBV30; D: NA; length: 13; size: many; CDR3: CAYYRQTYNEQFF; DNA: TGTGCCTACTATAGGCAAACCTACAATGAGCAGTTCTTC
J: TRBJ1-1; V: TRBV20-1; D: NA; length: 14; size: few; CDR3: CSAQLGGRGTEAFF; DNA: TGCAGTGCTCAGCTAGGGGGGCGAGGGACTGAAGCTTTCTTT
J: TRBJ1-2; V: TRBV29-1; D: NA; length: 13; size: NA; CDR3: CSVDEATGYGYTF; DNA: TGCAGCGTTGATGAGGCGACAGGATATGGCTACACCTTC
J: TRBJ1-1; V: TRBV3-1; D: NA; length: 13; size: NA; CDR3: CASSQGTTSGAFF; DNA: TGTGCCAGCAGCCAGGGGACAACGAGCGGAGCTTTCTTT
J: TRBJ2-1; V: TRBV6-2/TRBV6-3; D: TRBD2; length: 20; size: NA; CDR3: CASSYWTSGRATNSYNEQFF; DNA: TGTGCCAGCAGTTACTGGACTAGCGGGAGGGCCACGAACTCCTACAATGAGCAGTTCTTC
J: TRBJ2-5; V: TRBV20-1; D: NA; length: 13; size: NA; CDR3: CSARGQGQETQYF; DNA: TGCAGTGCTAGAGGGCAGGGACAAGAGACCCAGTACTTC
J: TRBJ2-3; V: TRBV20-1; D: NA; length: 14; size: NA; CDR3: CSAKRPTHTDTQYF; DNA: TGCAGTGCTAAGCGCCCGACTCACACAGATACGCAGTATTTT
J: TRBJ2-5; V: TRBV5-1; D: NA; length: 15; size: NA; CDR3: CASSLVSNGQETQYF; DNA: TGCGCCAGCAGCTTGGTTTCGAACGGTCAAGAGACCCAGTACTTC
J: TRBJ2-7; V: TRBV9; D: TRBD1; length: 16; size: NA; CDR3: CASSVDSGQFSYEQYF; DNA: TGTGCCAGCAGCGTAGATTCGGGACAGTTCTCCTACGAGCAGTACTTC
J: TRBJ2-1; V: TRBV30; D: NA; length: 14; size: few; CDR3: CAWRGDFLNNEQFF; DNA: TGTGCCTGGAGGGGGGACTTCCTAAACAATGAGCAGTTCTTC
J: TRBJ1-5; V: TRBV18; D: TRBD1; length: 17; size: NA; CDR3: CASSPGDRGFLDQPQHF; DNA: TGTGCCAGCTCACCGGGGGACAGGGGGTTCCTAGATCAGCCCCAGCATTTT
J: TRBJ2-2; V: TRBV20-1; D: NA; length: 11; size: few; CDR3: CSARPTGELFF; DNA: TGCAGTGCTCGACCTACCGGGGAGCTGTTTTTT
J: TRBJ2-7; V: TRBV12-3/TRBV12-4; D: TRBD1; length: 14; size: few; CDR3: CASSRTGPAYEQYF; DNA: TGTGCCAGCAGTCGGACAGGGCCAGCCTACGAGCAGTACTTC
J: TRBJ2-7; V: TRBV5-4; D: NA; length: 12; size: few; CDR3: CASRSGTDEQYF; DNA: TGTGCCAGCCGTAGCGGTACCGACGAGCAGTACTTC
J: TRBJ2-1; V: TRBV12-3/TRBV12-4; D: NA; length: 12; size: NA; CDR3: CASSFPRDEQFF; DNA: TGTGCCAGCAGTTTCCCTAGGGATGAGCAGTTCTTC
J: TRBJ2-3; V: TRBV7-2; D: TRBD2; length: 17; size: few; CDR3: CASSRSQLAGVTDTQYF; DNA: TGTGCCAGCAGCCGATCCCAACTAGCGGGCGTCACAGATACGCAGTATTTT
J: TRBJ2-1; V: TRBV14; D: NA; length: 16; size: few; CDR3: CASSHPAGSSYNEQFF; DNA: TGTGCCAGCAGCCATCCCGCGGGCAGCTCCTACAATGAGCAGTTCTTC
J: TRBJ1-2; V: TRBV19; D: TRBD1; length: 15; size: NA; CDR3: CASNLRTGNLYGYTF; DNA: TGTGCCAGTAATCTTAGGACAGGAAACCTCTATGGCTACACCTTC
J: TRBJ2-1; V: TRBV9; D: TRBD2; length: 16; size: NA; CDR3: CASSEEGSGGANEQFF; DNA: TGTGCCAGCAGCGAGGAGGGAAGCGGGGGGGCCAATGAGCAGTTCTTC
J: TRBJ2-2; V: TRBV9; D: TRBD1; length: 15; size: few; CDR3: CASSVGQGGTGELFF; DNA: TGTGCCAGCAGCGTTGGACAGGGGGGCACCGGGGAGCTGTTTTTT
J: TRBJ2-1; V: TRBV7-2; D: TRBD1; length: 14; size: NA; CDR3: CASGGRGSYNEQFF; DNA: TGTGCCAGCGGAGGCAGGGGGTCCTACAATGAGCAGTTCTTC
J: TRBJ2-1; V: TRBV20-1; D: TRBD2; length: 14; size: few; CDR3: CSASNTAGRGEQFF; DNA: TGCAGTGCTAGTAATACAGCGGGACGAGGCGAGCAGTTCTTC
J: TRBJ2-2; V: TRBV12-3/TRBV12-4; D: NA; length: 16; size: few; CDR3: CASSGAPGVPTGELFF; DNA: TGTGCCAGCAGTGGGGCCCCAGGGGTTCCCACCGGGGAGCTGTTTTTT
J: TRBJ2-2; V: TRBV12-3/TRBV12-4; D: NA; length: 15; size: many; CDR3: CASSFRAAGTGELFF; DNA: TGTGCCAGCAGTTTCCGGGCAGCAGGGACCGGGGAGCTGTTTTTT
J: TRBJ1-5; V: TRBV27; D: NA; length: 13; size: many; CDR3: CASSPSLNQPQHF; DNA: TGTGCCAGCAGTCCCTCCCTGAATCAGCCCCAGCATTTT
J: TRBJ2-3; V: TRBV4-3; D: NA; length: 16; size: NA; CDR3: CASSPGWAGSTDTQYF; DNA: TGCGCCAGCAGCCCCGGGTGGGCGGGAAGCACAGATACGCAGTATTTT
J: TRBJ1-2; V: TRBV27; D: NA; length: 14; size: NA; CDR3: CASSSQGSGYGYTF; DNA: TGTGCCAGCAGTTCACAGGGATCGGGCTATGGCTACACCTTC
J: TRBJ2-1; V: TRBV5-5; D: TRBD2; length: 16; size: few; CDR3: CASSLLGGSVYNEQFF; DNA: TGTGCCAGCAGCTTGCTAGGCGGGAGCGTCTACAATGAGCAGTTCTTC
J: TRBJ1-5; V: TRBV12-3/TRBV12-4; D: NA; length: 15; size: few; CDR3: CASSLGTVSNQPQHF; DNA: TGTGCCAGCAGTTTAGGGACAGTTAGCAATCAGCCCCAGCATTTT
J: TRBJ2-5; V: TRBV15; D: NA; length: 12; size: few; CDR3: CATSRLQETQYF; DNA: TGTGCCACCAGCAGACTTCAAGAGACCCAGTACTTC
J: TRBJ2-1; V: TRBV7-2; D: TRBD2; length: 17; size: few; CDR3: CASSYTRTSGRGNEQFF; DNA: TGTGCCAGCAGTTACACCAGGACTAGCGGGAGAGGGAATGAGCAGTTCTTC
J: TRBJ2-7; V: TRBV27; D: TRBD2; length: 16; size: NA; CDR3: CASSLAGTGGQIEQYF; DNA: TGTGCCAGCAGTTTGGCTGGAACGGGAGGCCAAATAGAGCAGTACTTC
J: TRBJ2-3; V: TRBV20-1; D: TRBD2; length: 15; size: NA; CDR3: CSARGGLAGSDTQYF; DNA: TGCAGTGCTAGAGGTGGACTAGCAGGGTCAGATACGCAGTATTTT
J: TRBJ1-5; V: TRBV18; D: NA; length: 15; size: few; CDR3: CASSGRGSSNQPQHF; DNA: TGTGCCAGCTCTGGTCGGGGTTCGAGCAATCAGCCCCAGCATTTT
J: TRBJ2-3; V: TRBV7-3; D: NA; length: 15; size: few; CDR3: CASSSSPGGIDTQYF; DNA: TGTGCCAGCAGCTCGTCCCCTGGCGGAATAGATACGCAGTATTTT
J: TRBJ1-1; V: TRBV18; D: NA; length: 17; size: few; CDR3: CASAQRLPGQMNTEAFF; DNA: TGTGCCAGCGCCCAAAGACTTCCGGGACAAATGAACACTGAAGCTTTCTTT
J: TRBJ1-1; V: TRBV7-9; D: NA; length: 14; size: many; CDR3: CASSQQGKGTEAFF; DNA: TGTGCCAGCAGCCAGCAGGGGAAGGGCACTGAAGCTTTCTTT
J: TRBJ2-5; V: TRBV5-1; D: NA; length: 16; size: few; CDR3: CASSLEFAAPRGTQYF; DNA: TGCGCCAGCAGCTTGGAGTTTGCGGCACCCAGGGGGACCCAGTACTTC